One and the same sample provided the 28 T cell receptor beta chains below, sequenced in a study of T-cell reconstitution after alpha-beta-depleted transplantation in children. Unique molecular identifiers were incorporated into the prepared TCRbeta library. Using its own MiXCR run on the PCR reads, TCRdb lists one record per CDR3 protein. The data show about 640,000 distinct CDR3 sequences, with 15% to 20% seen just once and approximately 1.1% held by the top ten. The sequencing here drew on PBMCs from the stem cell graft donor, taken from the stem cell graft. These receptors were collected from a human donor who donated a stem cell graft to a child with acute myeloid leukemia.

This clonotype was seen a few times. The rearrangement joins TRBV4-2 to TRBJ2-7; 12 bases are shared with TRBD2. Per the germline V gene, CDR1 is LGHNA and CDR2 is YNFKEQ. V gave up 0 bases and J gave up 3 bases; unmatched junction bases: 0. This CDR3 comprises 15 residues. The CDR3 loop reads CASSQELAGGYEQYV. Here the CDR3 DNA reads TGTGCCAGCAGCCAAGAACTAGCGGGGGGCTACGAGCAGTACGTC.

V is TRBV7-9 and J is TRBJ2-1; D possibly corresponds to TRBD2 (5 bases). The germline V gene encodes CDR1 SEHNR and CDR2 FQNEAQ (reference sequence). V lost 1 base to trimming and J lost 9 bases, with 13 bases between them. The CDR3 is 14 residues long. As DNA, the CDR3 is TGTGCCAGCAGCTTAGTGTCAGAGAGGGTTGAGCAGTTCTTC. Translation gives CASSLVSERVEQFF.

This clonotype has a count of ten or more. CDR3 amino acids: CSARARAGTQYF. DNA for the CDR3: TGCAGTGCTAGAGCTAGGGCGGGTACGCAGTATTTT. The rearrangement links TRBV20-1 to TRBJ2-3, with D possibly being TRBD2 (5 bases). In germline, CDR1 is DFQATT, CDR2 SNEGSKA (reference sequence). Trimming took 1 base from V and 8 from J, leaving 10 bases between them. This CDR3 is 12 amino acids long.

This clonotype was observed at least ten times. The rearrangement uses TRBV29-1 and TRBJ2-7; possible D gene TRBD2, 6 bases. The CDR3 consists of 12 residues. The V gene lost 7 bases and the J gene lost 5 bases, with 15 bases spanning the gap. Germline CDR1 and CDR2: SQVTM and ANQGSEA. Here the CDR3 reads CSAGTGFDEQYF. CDR3 bases: TGCAGCGCCGGGACTGGTTTCGACGAGCAGTACTTC.

V and J are TRBV6-2 or TRBV6-3 and TRBJ2-1; 8 positions match TRBD2. Germline loops: CDR1 MNHEY, CDR2 SVGEGT. The CDR3 is 19 residues long. V lost 8 bases to trimming and J lost 0 bases; unmatched junction nucleotides: 18. Written as DNA, the CDR3 is TGTGCCAGCCCACAAAAAAAAAGCGGGGGCCGAAGCTCCTACAATGAGCAGTTCTTC. This translates into CASPQKKSGGRSSYNEQFF.

V gene TRBV21-1 combines with J gene TRBJ2-7. TRBV21-1 is a known pseudogene. The CDR3 is 14 residues long. The CDR3 DNA reads as TGTGCCAGCAGCTGCGGACGGCGCTCCTACGAGCAGTACTTC. It specifies CASSCGRRSYEQYF.

This clonotype was observed many times. V and J are TRBV20-1 and TRBJ2-1; D is possibly TRBD2 (6 bases). The V gene's germline CDR1 is DFQATT and CDR2 SNEGSKA (reference sequence). The V and J ends lost 8 bases and 8 bases respectively, with 19 bases between them. This CDR3 region has 13 residues. DNA of the CDR3: TGCAGTCCCAGGCGGGGCTCGGTCGATGAGCAGTTCTTC. Encoded protein: CSPRRGSVDEQFF.

On this clonotype itself: This may be a read error, as it is one base from a much larger clone. The CDR3 reads CSARDRTVGQPQHF. CDR3 bases: TGCAGTGCTAGAGATAGGACAGTTGGGCAGCCCCAGCATTTT. This chain joins TRBV20-1 and TRBJ1-5; perhaps TRBD1 as D (6 bases). Germline V gene lookup returns CDR1 DFQATT and CDR2 SNEGSKA (reference sequence). Trimming took off 0 bases at V and 7 bases at J, with 13 bases between the two ends. The CDR3 is 14 amino acids.

There are many counts of this clonotype. This sequence joins TRBV20-1 and TRBJ1-4, with D unclear. Germline V CDR1 and CDR2: DFQATT, SNEGSKA (reference sequence). The CDR3 is 16 amino acids. The ends were cut back, 1 base at V and 0 bases at J, with 12 bases in the middle. Here the CDR3 DNA reads TGCAGTGCTAGAGCGTCCAGTTTTTCAACTAATGAAAAACTGTTTTTT. Translating it yields CSARASSFSTNEKLFF.

This chain uses TRBV7-9 with TRBJ1-1; perhaps TRBD1 as D (6 bases). The V gene lost 3 bases and the J gene lost 7 bases, with 12 bases spanning the gap. The CDR3 runs 13 residues. Germline loops: CDR1 SEHNR, CDR2 FQNEAQ (reference sequence). CDR3 region: CASSFSGAVEAFF. The DNA for the CDR3 is TGTGCCAGCAGCTTTTCAGGGGCGGTTGAAGCTTTCTTT.

This chain uses TRBV4-3 with TRBJ2-3; tentative D call: TRBD1 (6 bases). This CDR3 comprises 14 residues. V was clipped by 3 bases and J by 6 bases, with 13 bases between them. In germline, CDR1 is LGHNA, CDR2 YSLEER. CDR3 nucleotide sequence: TGCGCCAGCAGCCAGGGGGCCGGGACGGATACGCAGTATTTT. This translates into CASSQGAGTDTQYF.

Comment on this clonotype: A read error is possible here, since a much larger clone lies one base away. The J gene is TRBJ1-5, the V gene TRBV15; D is uncertain. From germline, CDR1 is LNHNV and CDR2 YYDKDF (reference sequence). The CDR3 has 14 amino acids. The V end was cut by 0 bases, the J end by 6 bases, with 9 bases between. The CDR3 sequence is CATSRDKVLQPQHF. Here the CDR3 DNA reads TGTGCCACCAGCAGAGATAAAGTGCTTCAGCCCCAGCATTTT. Filled out from reference TRBV15 and TRBJ1-5, the complete variable domain reads DAMVIQNPRYQVTQFGKPVTLSCSQTLNHNVMYWYQQKSSQAPKLLFHYYDKDFNNEADTPDNFQSRRPNTSFCFLDIRSPGLGDTAMYLCATSRDKVLQPQHFGDGTRLSIL.

The gene calls are TRBV5-1 and TRBJ1-2, with 9 bases lining up with TRBD1. Trimming cost V 2 bases and J 2 bases; bases outside gene matches: 7. The CDR3 loop spans 16 amino acids. CDR1 and CDR2 from the germline V gene are SGHRS and YFSETQ. The CDR3, as DNA: TGCGCCAGCAGCTTTCCTCCGGGACAGGGAAACTATGGCTACACCTTC. Translated: CASSFPPGQGNYGYTF.

In this sample, this clonotype turned up a few times. The rearrangement links TRBV11-2 to TRBJ1-1, with D unresolved. Germline V gives CDR1 SGHAT, CDR2 FQNNGV. The CDR3 covers 13 residues. The ends were cut back, 6 bases at V and 1 base at J, with 9 bases in the middle. The CDR3 bases are TGTGCCAGCAGGTCCGGACGGAACACTGAAGCTTTCTTT. This encodes CASRSGRNTEAFF.

This clonotype was observed a few times. The chain couples TRBV12-3 or TRBV12-4 to TRBJ2-1; D unresolved. Trimming took 7 bases from V and 6 from J, leaving 16 bases between them. The CDR3 contains 14 residues. CDR3 DNA sequence: TGTGCCAGCAATAGAGACTCAACACGCAATGAGCAGTTCTTC. Translated, it gives CASNRDSTRNEQFF.

This clonotype showed up many times. This chain connects TRBV12-3 or TRBV12-4 to TRBJ1-1; maybe TRBD1 (5 bases). This CDR3 has 14 amino acids. V shed 1 base and J shed 3 bases, with 9 bases lying between them. The CDR3 DNA reads TGTGCCAGCAGTTTAGGGACATATTACACTGAAGCTTTCTTT. This gives the protein CASSLGTYYTEAFF.

The chain has TRBV6-5 and TRBJ2-5; D possibly corresponds to TRBD1 (6 bases). Germline values: CDR1 MNHEY, CDR2 SVGAGI. The CDR3 is 14 residues long. The V end was cut by 4 bases, the J end by 5 bases, with 14 bases between. CDR3 residues: CASSFYRDLETQYF. As DNA, the CDR3 is TGTGCCAGCAGTTTCTACAGGGATTTGGAGACCCAGTACTTC.

In this sample, this clonotype turned up many times. The CDR3 bases are TGTGCCACCAGTGATCCCGGGACAGAAGAGACCCAGTACTTC. It is translated as CATSDPGTEETQYF. The V and J genes are TRBV24-1 and TRBJ2-5; 7 nucleotides match TRBD1. The CDR3 has 14 amino acids. Trimming at V came to 3 bases and at J to 3 bases, leaving 3 bases not matched to a gene. Per germline, CDR1 KGHDR and CDR2 SFDVKD.

In its sample, this clonotype was seen a few times. The V call is TRBV20-1, the J call TRBJ2-7, with D uncertain. Germline V CDR1 and CDR2: DFQATT, SNEGSKA (reference sequence). Deletions cut 2 bases from V and 0 bases from J, with 11 bases between. The CDR3 is 14 residues long. For the CDR3, the DNA is TGCAGTGCTAGAAGCATGCTGAGCTCCTACGAGCAGTACGTC. It codes for CSARSMLSSYEQYV.

This sequence joins TRBV5-1 and TRBJ2-3; TRBD2 matches 7 bases. The CDR3 extends over 14 amino acids. Germline values: CDR1 SGHRS, CDR2 YFSETQ. With 4 bases clipped from V and 6 bases from J, the junction kept 8 bases outside the gene matches. The CDR3 is CASSRGGEADTQYF. The DNA of the CDR3 is TGCGCCAGCAGCCGCGGGGGTGAGGCTGATACGCAGTATTTT.

This clonotype showed up many times. The chain uses TRBV20-1 and TRBJ2-5, with a tentative D call TRBD1 (5 bases). Deletions cut 1 base from V and 1 base from J, with 10 bases between. Germline values: CDR1 DFQATT, CDR2 SNEGSKA (reference sequence). CDR3 length: 14 residues. CDR3 sequence: CSARGFDSQETQYF. Here the CDR3 DNA reads TGCAGTGCTAGAGGGTTTGACAGCCAAGAGACCCAGTACTTC.

The chain uses TRBV5-1 and TRBJ2-7, with 8 positions matching TRBD1. Trimming took 4 bases from V and 7 from J; bases not matched to a gene: 10. The CDR3 spans 14 residues. In germline, CDR1 is SGHRS, CDR2 YFSETQ. Written as DNA, the CDR3 is TGCGCCAGCAGCACCGGACAGGGCCCTTTAGAGCAGTACTTC. Amino acid sequence: CASSTGQGPLEQYF.

A word on this clonotype: This sequence may be a read error, since a much larger clone differs from it by one base. The chain carries TRBV29-1 and TRBJ1-2; D is unresolved. Germline values: CDR1 SQVTM, CDR2 ANQGSEA. The ends were cut back, 3 bases at V and 3 bases at J, with 8 bases in the middle. The CDR3 is made up of 12 amino acids. The CDR3 protein is CSVDSADYGYTF. The CDR3 DNA sequence: TGCAGCGTTGACTCAGCGGACTATGGCTACACCTTC.

In this sample, this clonotype turned up many times. This chain links TRBV20-1 with TRBJ2-7; perhaps TRBD1 as D (5 bases). CDR3 size: 12 residues. Germline V gene data show CDR1 as DFQATT and CDR2 as SNEGSKA (reference sequence). V lost 5 bases to trimming and J lost 4 bases, with 12 bases between them. The CDR3 DNA reads as TGCAGTGCTTCTCCTCAGGGTTACGAGCAGTACTTC. Its protein is CSASPQGYEQYF.

This clonotype was recorded a few times. CDR3 DNA: TGTGCCAGCAGCTACCGGGACTTACTGGGGGGGCAGTTCTTC. Encoded protein: CASSYRDLLGGQFF. The gene calls are TRBV7-2 and TRBJ2-1, with D perhaps TRBD2 (6 bases). This CDR3 contains 14 residues. The germline CDR1 and CDR2 sequences are SGHTA and FQGNSA. V was clipped by 4 bases and J by 12 bases, with 19 bases between them.

This chain joins TRBV7-9 and TRBJ1-1; D gene ambiguous. The CDR3 consists of 14 residues. Germline V CDR1 and CDR2: SEHNR, FQNEAQ (reference sequence). Trimming stripped 0 bases from V and 1 base from J, with 6 bases between. The CDR3 reads CASSLAMQNTEAFF. The CDR3 region has the DNA TGTGCCAGCAGCTTAGCGATGCAGAACACTGAAGCTTTCTTT.

In its sample, this clonotype was seen many times. This chain joins TRBV24-1 and TRBJ2-3; no reliable D call. Trimming cost V 1 base and J 4 bases, with 2 bases left between them. Germline CDR1 is KGHDR and CDR2 is SFDVKD. The CDR3 loop spans 12 amino acids. The CDR3 protein is CATSDFSDTQYF. CDR3 nucleotide sequence: TGTGCCACCAGTGATTTTTCAGATACGCAGTATTTT.

This clonotype was counted only a few times. The J gene is TRBJ1-4, the V gene TRBV18, with 8 bases fitting TRBD1. J lost 0 bases, V lost 4 bases, and 10 bases had no gene match. The CDR3 length is 18 residues. The germline V gene encodes CDR1 KGHSH and CDR2 LQKENI. The CDR3 bases are TGTGCCAGCTCACGTATGGGACAGGAGCTCGCAACTAATGAAAAACTGTTTTTT. This gives the protein CASSRMGQELATNEKLFF.